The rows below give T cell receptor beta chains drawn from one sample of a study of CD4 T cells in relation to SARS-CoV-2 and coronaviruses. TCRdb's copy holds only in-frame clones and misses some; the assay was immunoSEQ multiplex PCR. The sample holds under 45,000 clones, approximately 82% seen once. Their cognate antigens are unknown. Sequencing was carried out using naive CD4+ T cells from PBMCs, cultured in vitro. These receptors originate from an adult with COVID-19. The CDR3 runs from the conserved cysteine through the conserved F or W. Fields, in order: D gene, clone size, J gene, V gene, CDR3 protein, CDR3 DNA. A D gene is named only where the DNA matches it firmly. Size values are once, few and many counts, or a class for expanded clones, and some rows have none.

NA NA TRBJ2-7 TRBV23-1 CASRPTGEQYF TGCGCCAGCAGACCTACAGGGGAGCAGTACTTC
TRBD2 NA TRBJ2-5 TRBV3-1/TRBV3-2 CASSAGLAGGGETQYF TGTGCCAGCAGCGCGGGACTAGCGGGAGGGGGGGAGACCCAGTACTTC
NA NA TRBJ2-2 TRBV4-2 CASSQPGSNTGELFF TGTGCCAGCAGCCAACCCGGGTCCAACACCGGGGAGCTGTTTTTT
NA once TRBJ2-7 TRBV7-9 CASSSGTYEQYF TGTGCCAGCAGCTCCGGAACCTACGAGCAGTACTTC
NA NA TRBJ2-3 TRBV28 CASSSYATGRPDTQYF TGTGCCAGCAGTTCCTACGCTACAGGGAGGCCAGATACGCAGTATTTT
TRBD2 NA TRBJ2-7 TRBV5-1 CASSSFRTSGATYEQYF TGCGCCAGCAGTTCCTTTCGGACTAGCGGGGCGACCTACGAGCAGTACTTC
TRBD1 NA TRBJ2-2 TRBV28 CASRLTGVTGELFF TGTGCCAGCAGATTGACAGGGGTCACCGGGGAGCTGTTTTTT
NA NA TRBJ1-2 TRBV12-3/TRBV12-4 CASSLSGDYGYTF TGTGCCAGCAGTTTATCGGGGGACTATGGCTACACCTTC
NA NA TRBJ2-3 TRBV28 CASSWALRGAASTDTQYF TGTGCCAGCAGTTGGGCCCTTCGAGGGGCCGCTAGCACAGATACGCAGTATTTT
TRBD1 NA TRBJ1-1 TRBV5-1 CASSPSTGTGNTEAFF TGCGCCAGCAGCCCGTCAACCGGGACAGGGAACACTGAAGCTTTCTTT
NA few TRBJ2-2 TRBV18 CASSPPGTGELFF TGTGCCAGCTCACCACCTGGTACCGGGGAGCTGTTTTTT
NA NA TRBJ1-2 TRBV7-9 CASSLARSGGSLGYTF TGTGCCAGCAGCTTAGCGAGGTCAGGAGGGTCACTCGGCTACACCTTC
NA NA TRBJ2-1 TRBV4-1 CASSQGIVGVNEQFF TGCGCCAGCAGCCAAGGAATTGTGGGAGTCAATGAGCAGTTCTTC
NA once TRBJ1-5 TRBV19 CASNRKQTSNQPQHF TGTGCCAGCAACAGGAAACAAACTAGCAATCAGCCCCAGCATTTT
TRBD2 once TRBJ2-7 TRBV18 CASSQGLAGGDEQYF TGTGCCAGCTCTCAAGGACTAGCGGGAGGGGATGAGCAGTACTTC
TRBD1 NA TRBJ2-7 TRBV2 CASSESQGGQYEQYF TGTGCCAGCAGTGAATCACAGGGGGGCCAATACGAGCAGTACTTC
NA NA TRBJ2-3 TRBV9 CASSPRSSTDTQYF TGTGCCAGCAGCCCCCGATCCTCCACAGATACGCAGTATTTT
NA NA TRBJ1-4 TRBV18 CASSPTAGVGEKLFF TGTGCCAGCTCACCGACTGCGGGGGTCGGCGAAAAACTGTTTTTT
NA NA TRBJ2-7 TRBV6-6 CASFGGYSYEQYF TGTGCCAGCTTTGGCGGTTACTCCTACGAGCAGTACTTC
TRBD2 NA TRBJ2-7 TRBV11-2 CASSAFGSQRGPEQYF TGTGCCAGCAGCGCTTTTGGGTCCCAGCGGGGGCCCGAGCAGTACTTC
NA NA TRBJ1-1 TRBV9 CASSVGAGYYQGNTEAFF TGTGCCAGCAGCGTAGGGGCGGGGTACTATCAGGGGAACACTGAAGCTTTCTTT
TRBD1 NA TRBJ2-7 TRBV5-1 CASSPGQAISYEQYF TGCGCCAGCAGCCCGGGACAGGCCATTTCCTACGAGCAGTACTTC
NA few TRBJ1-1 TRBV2 CASSLQGIAEAFF TGTGCCAGCAGCCTTCAGGGGATCGCTGAAGCTTTCTTT
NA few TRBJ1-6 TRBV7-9 CASSLSSYNSPLHF TGTGCCAGCAGCTTAAGCTCCTATAATTCACCCCTCCACTTT
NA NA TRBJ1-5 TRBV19 CASSPTGSRQPQHF TGTGCCAGTAGCCCTACAGGGTCCCGTCAGCCCCAGCATTTT
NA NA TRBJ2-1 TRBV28 CASSSGPSNEQFF TGTGCCAGCAGTTCCGGACCGAGCAATGAGCAGTTCTTC
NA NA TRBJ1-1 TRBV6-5 CASSRSWGTEAFF TGTGCCAGCAGTCGGTCCTGGGGCACTGAAGCTTTCTTT
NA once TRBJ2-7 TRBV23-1 CASSLIPGYRPSPPYEQYF TGCGCCAGCAGTCTAATCCCGGGGTACAGGCCATCTCCGCCATACGAGCAGTACTTC
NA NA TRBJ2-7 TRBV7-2 CASSTQHGPYEQYF TGTGCCAGCAGCACCCAACACGGACCATACGAGCAGTACTTC
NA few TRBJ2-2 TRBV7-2 CASSMVGYTGELFF TGTGCCAGCAGCATGGTTGGATACACCGGGGAGCTGTTTTTT
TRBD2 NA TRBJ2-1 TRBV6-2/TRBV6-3 CASSYGGLAGVRNEQFF TGTGCCAGCAGTTACGGGGGACTAGCGGGAGTCAGGAATGAGCAGTTCTTC
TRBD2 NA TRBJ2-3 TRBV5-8 CASSLGLAGGPIGDTQYF TGTGCCAGCAGCTTGGGACTAGCGGGAGGGCCTATCGGGGATACGCAGTATTTT
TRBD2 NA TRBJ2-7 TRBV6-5 CASSYTGGNRLGEQYF TGTGCCAGCAGTTATACCGGGGGGAATCGATTGGGCGAGCAGTACTTC
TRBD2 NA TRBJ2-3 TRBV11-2 CASSLPGRATDTQYF TGTGCCAGCAGCTTACCCGGGAGGGCCACAGATACGCAGTATTTT
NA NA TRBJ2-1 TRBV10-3 CAISGAGTINEQFF TGTGCCATCAGTGGAGCCGGGACAATCAATGAGCAGTTCTTC
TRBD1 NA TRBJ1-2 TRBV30 CAWSVQGARGYGYTF TGTGCCTGGAGTGTCCAGGGGGCGCGAGGCTATGGCTACACCTTC
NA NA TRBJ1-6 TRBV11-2 CASSLIGFYNSPLHF TGTGCCAGCAGCTTGATAGGTTTCTATAATTCACCCCTCCACTTT
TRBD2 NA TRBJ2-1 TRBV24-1 CATSDLAGNGYNEQFF TGTGCCACCAGTGATTTAGCGGGAAACGGTTACAATGAGCAGTTCTTC
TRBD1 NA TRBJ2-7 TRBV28 CASSSPYRGSYEQYF TGTGCCAGCAGTTCCCCATACAGGGGTTCCTACGAGCAGTACTTC
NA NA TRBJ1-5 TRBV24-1 CATSENGGGNQPQHF TGTGCCACCAGTGAGAACGGCGGAGGCAATCAGCCCCAGCATTTT
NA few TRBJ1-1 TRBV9 CASSPSSGLRTEAFF TGTGCCAGCAGCCCGTCATCTGGGTTGAGGACTGAAGCTTTCTTT
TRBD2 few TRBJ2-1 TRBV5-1 CASSWTSGSGNEQFF TGCGCCAGCAGCTGGACTAGCGGGAGTGGGAATGAGCAGTTCTTC
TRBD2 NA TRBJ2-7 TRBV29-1 CSVGPRTSYEQYF TGCAGCGTTGGCCCGAGGACTAGCTACGAGCAGTACTTC
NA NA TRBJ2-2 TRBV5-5 CASSFRDLNTGELFF TGTGCCAGCAGCTTCAGGGACCTGAACACCGGGGAGCTGTTTTTT
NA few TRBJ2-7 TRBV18 CASSPRQDSYEQYF TGTGCCAGCTCACCGAGACAGGACTCCTACGAGCAGTACTTC
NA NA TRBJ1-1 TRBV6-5 CASSPIRRKNTEAFF TGTGCCAGCAGCCCGATCAGACGGAAGAACACTGAAGCTTTCTTT
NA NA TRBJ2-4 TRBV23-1 CASSQAQVRSGRYIQYF TGCGCCAGCAGTCAGGCTCAGGTGCGGTCGGGTCGATACATTCAGTACTTC
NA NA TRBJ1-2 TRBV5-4 CASSSKPGKTVTYGYTF TGTGCCAGCAGCTCAAAACCGGGGAAAACAGTGACCTATGGCTACACCTTC
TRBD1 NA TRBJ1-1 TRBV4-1 CASSLPNRGVNTEAFF TGCGCCAGCAGCCTACCGAACAGGGGGGTGAACACTGAAGCTTTCTTT
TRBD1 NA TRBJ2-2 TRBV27 CASSSRQGGTGELFF TGTGCCAGCAGTTCCCGACAGGGTGGGACCGGGGAGCTGTTTTTT
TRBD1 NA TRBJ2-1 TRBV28 CASGDRGSYNEQFF TGTGCCAGCGGGGACAGGGGCTCCTACAATGAGCAGTTCTTC
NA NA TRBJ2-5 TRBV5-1 CASSGPGRQETQYF TGCGCCAGCAGCGGGCCGGGCCGCCAAGAGACCCAGTACTTC
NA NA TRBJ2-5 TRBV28 CASSLGASRVPETQYF TGTGCCAGCAGTTTAGGGGCTAGTCGGGTGCCCGAGACCCAGTACTTC
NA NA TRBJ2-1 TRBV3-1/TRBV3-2 CASSRTGINEQFF TGTGCCAGCAGCCGAACAGGGATAAATGAGCAGTTCTTC
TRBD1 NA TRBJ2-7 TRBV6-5 CASSRDRRAYEQYF TGTGCCAGCAGTCGGGACAGGCGCGCTTACGAGCAGTACTTC
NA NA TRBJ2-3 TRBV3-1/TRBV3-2 CASSQRLPGAGTDTQYF TGTGCCAGCAGCCAACGACTCCCTGGGGCGGGTACAGATACGCAGTATTTT
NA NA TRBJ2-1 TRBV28 CASGLGGGNEQFF TGTGCCAGCGGCTTGGGGGGAGGCAATGAGCAGTTCTTC
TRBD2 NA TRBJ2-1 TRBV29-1 CSVEKPSGRAWSYNEQFF TGCAGCGTTGAAAAACCAAGCGGGAGGGCCTGGTCCTACAATGAGCAGTTCTTC
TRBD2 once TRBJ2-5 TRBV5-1 CASNLGLAGGRETQYF TGCGCCAGCAACCTAGGACTAGCGGGAGGTCGAGAGACCCAGTACTTC